This TCR beta chain emerged from a study of blood T cell repertoires in COVID-19. Measured with immunoSEQ multiplex PCR; TCRdb has only the in-frame clones, and not every one. Found here are fewer than 300,000 clones, over 70% of them singletons; the top ten hold 8.6%. V shed 6 bases, J shed 2 bases, and the junction held 6 bases outside the gene matches. Germline CDR1 is SGHVS and CDR2 is FQNEAQ. The CDR3 consists of 16 residues. The source is a human donor in a cohort sampled during active COVID-19. Sequenced input: peripheral blood. The chain joins TRBV7-8 to TRBJ2-3, with 12 bases identical to TRBD2. CDR3 loop: CASRQTSGGLTDTQYF. CDR3 nucleotide sequence: TGTGCCAGCAGACAGACTAGCGGGGGACTCACAGATACGCAGTATTTT.